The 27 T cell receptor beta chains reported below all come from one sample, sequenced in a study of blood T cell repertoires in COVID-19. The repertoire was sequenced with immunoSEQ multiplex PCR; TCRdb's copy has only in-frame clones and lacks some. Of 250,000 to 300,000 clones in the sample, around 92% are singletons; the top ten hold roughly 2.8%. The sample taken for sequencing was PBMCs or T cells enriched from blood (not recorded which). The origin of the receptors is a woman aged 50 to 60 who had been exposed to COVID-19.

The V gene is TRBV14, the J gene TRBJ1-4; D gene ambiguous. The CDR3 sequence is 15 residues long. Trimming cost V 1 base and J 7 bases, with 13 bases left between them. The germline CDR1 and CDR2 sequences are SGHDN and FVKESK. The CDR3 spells CASSQGLLLPEKLFF. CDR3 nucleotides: TGTGCCAGCAGCCAAGGCTTATTACTCCCTGAAAAACTGTTTTTT.

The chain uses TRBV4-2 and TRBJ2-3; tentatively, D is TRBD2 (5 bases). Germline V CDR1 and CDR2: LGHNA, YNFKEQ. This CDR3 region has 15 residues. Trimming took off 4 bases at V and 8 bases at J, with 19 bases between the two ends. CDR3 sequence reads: CASSPSPLAIGTQYF. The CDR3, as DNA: TGTGCCAGCAGCCCCTCACCCCTAGCTATTGGTACGCAGTATTTT.

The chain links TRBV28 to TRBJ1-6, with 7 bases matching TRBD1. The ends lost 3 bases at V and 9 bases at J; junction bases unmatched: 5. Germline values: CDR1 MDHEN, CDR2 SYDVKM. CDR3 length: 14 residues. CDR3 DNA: TGTGCCAGCAGTTTCCGGGACAGAAGTTCACCCCTCCACTTT. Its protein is CASSFRDRSSPLHF.

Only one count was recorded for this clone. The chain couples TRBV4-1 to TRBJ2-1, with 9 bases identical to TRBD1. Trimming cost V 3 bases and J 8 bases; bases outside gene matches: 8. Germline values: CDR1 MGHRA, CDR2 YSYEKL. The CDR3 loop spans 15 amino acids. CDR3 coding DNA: TGCGCCAGCAGCCACCCGGGACAGGGTAACCATGAGCAGTTCTTC. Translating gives CASSHPGQGNHEQFF.

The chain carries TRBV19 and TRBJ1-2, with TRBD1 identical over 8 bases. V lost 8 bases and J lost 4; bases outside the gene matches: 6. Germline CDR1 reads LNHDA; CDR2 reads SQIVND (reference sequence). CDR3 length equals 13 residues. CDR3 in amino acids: CASVDRASYGYTF. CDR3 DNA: TGTGCCAGTGTGGACAGGGCTAGCTATGGCTACACCTTC.

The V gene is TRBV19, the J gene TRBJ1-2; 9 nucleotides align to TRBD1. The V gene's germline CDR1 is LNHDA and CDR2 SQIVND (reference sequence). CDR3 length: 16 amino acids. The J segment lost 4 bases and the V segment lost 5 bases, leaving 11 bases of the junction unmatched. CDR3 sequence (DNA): TGTGCCAGTAGTTCCTTTGGGACAGGGCTTTCCTATGGCTACACCTTC. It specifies CASSSFGTGLSYGYTF.

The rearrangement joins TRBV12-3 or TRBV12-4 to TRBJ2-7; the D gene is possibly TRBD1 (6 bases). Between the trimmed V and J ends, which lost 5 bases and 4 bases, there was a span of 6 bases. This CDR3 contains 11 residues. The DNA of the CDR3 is TGTGCCAGCAGTGGGACATACGAGCAGTACTTC. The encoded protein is CASSGTYEQYF.

CDR3 sequence (DNA): TGTGCCAGCAGGTGGGGGGACGTTAGTACCGGGGAGCTGTTTTTT. It yields the protein CASRWGDVSTGELFF. The J gene is TRBJ2-2, the V gene TRBV2; a possible D gene is TRBD2 (6 bases). Trimming pared 6 bases from V and 5 bases from J, leaving 16 bases between. The CDR3 has 15 amino acids. CDR1 is SNHLY, CDR2 FYNNEI, per germline.

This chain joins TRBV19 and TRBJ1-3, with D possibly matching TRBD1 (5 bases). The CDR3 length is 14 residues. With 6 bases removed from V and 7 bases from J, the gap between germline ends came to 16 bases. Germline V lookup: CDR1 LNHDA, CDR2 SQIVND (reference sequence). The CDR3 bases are TGTGCCAGTAGAACAGGTCGGTCGGTGAACACCATATATTTT. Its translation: CASRTGRSVNTIYF. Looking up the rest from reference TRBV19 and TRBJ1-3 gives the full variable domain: DGGITQSPKYLFRKEGQNVTLSCEQNLNHDAMYWYRQDPGQGLRLIYYSQIVNDFQKGDIAEGYSVSREKKESFPLTVTSAQKNPTAFYLCASRTGRSVNTIYFGEGSWLTVV.

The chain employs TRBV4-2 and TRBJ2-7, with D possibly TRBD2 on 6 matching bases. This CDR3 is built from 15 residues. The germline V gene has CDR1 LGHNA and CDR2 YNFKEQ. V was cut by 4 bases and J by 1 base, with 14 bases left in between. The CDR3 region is CASSLGVGGSYEQYF. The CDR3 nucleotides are TGTGCCAGCAGCCTTGGAGTCGGGGGTTCCTACGAGCAGTACTTC.

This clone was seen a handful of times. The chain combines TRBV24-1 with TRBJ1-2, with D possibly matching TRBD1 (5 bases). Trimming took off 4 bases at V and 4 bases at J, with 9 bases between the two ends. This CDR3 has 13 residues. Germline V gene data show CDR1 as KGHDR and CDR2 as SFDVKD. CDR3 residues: CATSDAGRYGYTF. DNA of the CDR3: TGTGCCACCAGTGACGCAGGGCGCTATGGCTACACCTTC.

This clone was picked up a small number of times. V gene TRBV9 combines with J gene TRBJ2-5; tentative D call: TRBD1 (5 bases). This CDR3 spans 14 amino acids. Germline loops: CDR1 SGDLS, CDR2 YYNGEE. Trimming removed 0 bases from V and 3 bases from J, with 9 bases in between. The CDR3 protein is CASSVGQGEETQYF. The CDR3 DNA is TGTGCCAGCAGCGTAGGGCAAGGGGAAGAGACCCAGTACTTC.

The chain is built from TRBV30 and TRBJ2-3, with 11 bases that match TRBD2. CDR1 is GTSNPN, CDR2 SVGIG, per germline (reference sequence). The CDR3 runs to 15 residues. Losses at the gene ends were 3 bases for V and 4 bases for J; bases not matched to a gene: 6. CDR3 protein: CAWSLSGGASDTQYF. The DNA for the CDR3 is TGTGCCTGGAGCCTTAGCGGGGGGGCTTCAGATACGCAGTATTTT.

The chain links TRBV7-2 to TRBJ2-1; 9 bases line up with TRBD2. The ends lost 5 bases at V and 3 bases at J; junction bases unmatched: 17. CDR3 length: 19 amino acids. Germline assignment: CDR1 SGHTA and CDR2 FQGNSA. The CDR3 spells CASSDAKLGLAGFYNEQFF. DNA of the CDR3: TGTGCCAGCAGCGACGCGAAACTAGGGCTAGCGGGGTTCTACAATGAGCAGTTCTTC.

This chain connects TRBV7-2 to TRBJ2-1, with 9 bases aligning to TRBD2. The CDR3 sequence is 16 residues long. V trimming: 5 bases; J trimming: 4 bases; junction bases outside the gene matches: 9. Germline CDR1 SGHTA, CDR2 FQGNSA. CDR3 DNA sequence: TGTGCCAGCAGCCTGAGCGGGGGGTCGCTTTACAATGAGCAGTTCTTC. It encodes CASSLSGGSLYNEQFF.

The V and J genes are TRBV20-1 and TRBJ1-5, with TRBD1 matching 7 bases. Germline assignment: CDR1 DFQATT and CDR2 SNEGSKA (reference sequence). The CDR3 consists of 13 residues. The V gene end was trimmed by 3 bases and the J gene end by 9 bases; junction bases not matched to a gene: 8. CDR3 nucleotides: TGCAGTGCTAGTGGGACAGCCGTAGGGCCCCAGCATTTT. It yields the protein CSASGTAVGPQHF.

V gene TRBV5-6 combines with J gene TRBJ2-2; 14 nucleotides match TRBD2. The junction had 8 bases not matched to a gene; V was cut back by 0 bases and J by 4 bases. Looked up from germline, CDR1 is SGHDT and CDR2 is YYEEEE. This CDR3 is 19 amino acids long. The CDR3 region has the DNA TGTGCCAGCAGCTTGGGACTAGCGGGGGGGCGTGCAGGCACCGGGGAGCTGTTTTTT. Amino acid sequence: CASSLGLAGGRAGTGELFF.

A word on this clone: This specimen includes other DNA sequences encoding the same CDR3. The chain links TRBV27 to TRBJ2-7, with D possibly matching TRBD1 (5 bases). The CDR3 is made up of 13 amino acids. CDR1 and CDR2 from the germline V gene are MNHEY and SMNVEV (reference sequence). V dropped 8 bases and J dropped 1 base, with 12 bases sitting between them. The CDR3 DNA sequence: TGTGCCAGCTCCACAGGCAGTTCCTACGAGCAGTACTTC. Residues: CASSTGSSYEQYF.

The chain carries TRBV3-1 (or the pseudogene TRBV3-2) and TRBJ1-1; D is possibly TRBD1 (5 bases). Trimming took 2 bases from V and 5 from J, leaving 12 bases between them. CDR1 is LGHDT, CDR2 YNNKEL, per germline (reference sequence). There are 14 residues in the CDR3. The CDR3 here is CASSQTSGATEAFF. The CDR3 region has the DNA TGTGCCAGCAGCCAAACTAGCGGGGCAACTGAAGCTTTCTTT.

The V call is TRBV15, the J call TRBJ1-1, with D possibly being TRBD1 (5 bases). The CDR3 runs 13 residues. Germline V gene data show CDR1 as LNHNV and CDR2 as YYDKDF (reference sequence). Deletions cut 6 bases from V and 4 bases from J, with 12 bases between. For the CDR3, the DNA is TGTGCCACCAGGATAGGGGCTAGCACTGAAGCTTTCTTT. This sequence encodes CATRIGASTEAFF.

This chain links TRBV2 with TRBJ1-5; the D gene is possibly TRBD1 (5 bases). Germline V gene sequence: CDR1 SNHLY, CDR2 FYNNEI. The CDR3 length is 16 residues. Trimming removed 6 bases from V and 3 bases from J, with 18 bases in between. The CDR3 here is CASSARQIIDNQPQHF. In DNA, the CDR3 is TGTGCCAGCAGCGCTCGACAGATAATCGACAATCAGCCCCAGCATTTT.

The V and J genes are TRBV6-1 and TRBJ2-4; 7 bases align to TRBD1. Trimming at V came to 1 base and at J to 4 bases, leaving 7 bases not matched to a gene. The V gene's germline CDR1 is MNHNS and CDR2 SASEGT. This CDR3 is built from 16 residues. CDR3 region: CASSEVVGQIKNIQYF. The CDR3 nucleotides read TGTGCCAGCAGTGAAGTTGTGGGACAGATTAAAAACATTCAGTACTTC.

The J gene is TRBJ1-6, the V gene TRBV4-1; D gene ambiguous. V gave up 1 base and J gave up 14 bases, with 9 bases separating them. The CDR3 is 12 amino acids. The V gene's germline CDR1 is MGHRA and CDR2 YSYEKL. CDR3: CASSQVADTLHF. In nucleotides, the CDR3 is TGCGCCAGCAGCCAAGTGGCGGATACCCTCCACTTT.

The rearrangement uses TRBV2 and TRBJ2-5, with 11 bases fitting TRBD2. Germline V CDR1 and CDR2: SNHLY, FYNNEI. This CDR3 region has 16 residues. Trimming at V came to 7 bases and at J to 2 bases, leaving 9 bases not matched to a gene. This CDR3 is CASNLWGLAAQETQYF. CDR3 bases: TGTGCCAGCAATTTGTGGGGACTAGCGGCTCAAGAGACCCAGTACTTC.

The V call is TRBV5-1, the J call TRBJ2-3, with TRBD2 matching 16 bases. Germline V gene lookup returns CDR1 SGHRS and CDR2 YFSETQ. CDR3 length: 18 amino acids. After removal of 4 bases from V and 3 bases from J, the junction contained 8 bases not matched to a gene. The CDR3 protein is CASSVGLAGGPITDTQYF. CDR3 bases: TGCGCCAGCAGCGTGGGACTAGCGGGGGGGCCTATAACAGATACGCAGTATTTT.

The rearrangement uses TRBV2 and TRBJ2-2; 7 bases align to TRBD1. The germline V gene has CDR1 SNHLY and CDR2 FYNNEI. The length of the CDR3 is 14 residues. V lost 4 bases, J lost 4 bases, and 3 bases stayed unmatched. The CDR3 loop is CASSGQGSTGELFF. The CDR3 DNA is TGTGCCAGCAGTGGACAGGGATCCACCGGGGAGCTGTTTTTT.

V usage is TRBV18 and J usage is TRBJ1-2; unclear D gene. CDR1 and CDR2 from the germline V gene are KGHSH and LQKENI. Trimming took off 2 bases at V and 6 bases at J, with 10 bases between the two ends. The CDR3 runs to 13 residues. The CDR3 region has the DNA TGTGCCAGCTCACCAGTCCCGGGGAATGGCTACACCTTC. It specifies CASSPVPGNGYTF.